Included here is one T cell receptor beta chain sequence, with context. Its matching antigen is unknown. This entry is derived from a study of cytomegalovirus exposure and HLA in healthy donors. PCR used 60 Vbeta primers and 13 Jbeta primers. Repertoires were generated with immunoSEQ multiplex PCR, while TCRdb's copy carries only in-frame clones and drops some. The table includes approximately 150,000 clones, about 84% detected once. Healthy bone marrow donors made up the cohort. Study-wide results and caveats: V- and J-gene trimming in TCR beta was tied to a missense DCLRE1C variant by an analysis performed later.

The V end lost 1 base, the J end lost 0 bases, and 10 bases lay between the germline ends. Germline CDR1 MDHEN, CDR2 SYDVKM. The CDR3 contains 15 residues. The source material was PBMCs. The sequence derives from a man aged 50-59 years in good health and CMV-seropositive. The genes are TRBV28 and TRBJ2-7; tentatively, D is TRBD2 (5 bases). The CDR3 DNA is TGTGCCAGCAGTTTATCTCCGGGGAGCTCCTACGAGCAGTACTTC. Its protein is CASSLSPGSSYEQYF.